This T cell receptor (beta chain) was identified in a study of cytomegalovirus exposure and HLA in healthy donors. Across the whole study: Around 180 million T cells yielded around 120 million unique TCR beta sequences in earlier analysis.

Per the germline V gene, CDR1 is SEHNR and CDR2 is FQNEAQ (reference sequence). This CDR3 has 13 residues. V was clipped by 5 bases and J by 1 base, with 8 bases between them. PCR used 60 Vbeta primers and 13 Jbeta primers. TCRdb's copy holds only in-frame clones and misses some; the assay was immunoSEQ multiplex PCR. The data contain around 120,000 clones, about four fifths of them singletons. V and J are TRBV7-9 and TRBJ2-5; possibly TRBD1 for D (5 bases). This receptor was obtained from a woman aged 45 to 65 in good health and CMV-seropositive. Material for sequencing was PBMCs. The CDR3 protein is CASSPDIQETQYF. CDR3 nucleotide sequence: TGTGCCAGCAGCCCGGACATCCAAGAGACCCAGTACTTC.